One TCR beta chain is described in this entry. This clonotype was found a few times. Its antigen is not yet known. The sample holds no much larger clone one base away, and base qualities are not on file. At the junction V is shortened by 4 bases and J by 0 bases, with 9 bases in between. CDR1 and CDR2, per the germline V gene, are MNHNS and SASEGT. There are 14 amino acids in the CDR3, from cysteine to phenylalanine inclusive. Only the CDR3 region is kept as DNA, spanning 42 bases read in frame from base 1. Sequencing was carried out with an Illumina HiSeq 2500. TCR beta libraries were prepared by quantitative 5'-RACE with molecular barcodes. In the paper's pipeline: Disease-linked TCR variants were identified with a new computational method built on a probabilistic model of VDJ rearrangement. Through fastp at Q25 and MiXCR, TCRdb rebuilt clones from the public reads, retaining in-frame beta chains. Every CDR3 protein is listed once, alongside the most common genes and DNA of its rows. TCRdb's processing, not the study's, gives the V and J calls here. Recorded for this sample are 500,000 to 550,000 distinct CDR3 sequences; over 9.5% of them occurred a single time. The ten most abundant clones make up around 6.8% of the sample.

The data stem from a study of CD8 T cells in ankylosing spondylitis (TCRdb year 2017). For context, the study as a whole: The study set out to find disease-linked TCR variants by profiling T cell receptor beta repertoires in ankylosing spondylitis patients and healthy donors. The full study cohort was made up of 25 ankylosing spondylitis patients and roughly 100 healthy donors. Samples of peripheral blood were taken, and for ankylosing spondylitis patients, synovial fluid was collected as well.

Overall results and qualifications from the work: In peripheral blood, the disease-linked clones were found at relatively low frequencies and had a CD8+ phenotype. Blood from ankylosing spondylitis patients appeared to be characterized by a TCR beta motif made up of several highly homologous amino acid variants. The disease-linked clones were reported as significantly enriched in matched synovial fluid samples from ankylosing spondylitis patients. Some motif variants had previously been reported in the synovial fluid and blood of reactive arthritis patients, which suggests shared mechanisms of disease initiation.

Source material: blood, either unsorted or a sorted T cell fraction (not recorded which). The TCR was taken from a male donor with ankylosing spondylitis. The sequence joins TRBV6-1 to TRBJ1-2; TRBD1 is possibly the D segment (5 matching bases). The DNA sequence is TGTGCCAGCAGTGGGGACGGAGCTAACTATGGCTACACCTTC. Its amino acids are CASSGDGANYGYTF.